This T cell receptor beta chain is drawn from a study of T-cell reconstitution after alpha-beta-depleted transplantation in children. This clonotype was detected a few times. Trimming removed 4 bases from V and 3 bases from J, with 14 bases in between. From germline, CDR1 is SGHRS and CDR2 YFSETQ. CDR3 length equals 15 residues. Unique molecular identifiers were incorporated when the TCRbeta library was constructed. Each CDR3 protein is one row after TCRdb ran MiXCR on the PCR reads. There are about 540,000 distinct CDR3 sequences in the sample; around 17% occur only once, and around 3.3% lies in the top ten.

This sequence joins TRBV5-1 and TRBJ2-1, with D possibly called TRBD1 or TRBD2 (7 bases each). This sample comprised PBMCs from the stem cell graft donor, obtained from the stem cell graft. This sequence originates from a human donor who donated a stem cell graft to a child with acute lymphoblastic leukemia. CDR3 coding DNA: TGCGCCAGCAGCGACAGGGAGGGCCTCTACAATGAGCAGTTCTTC. This translates into CASSDREGLYNEQFF.